One and the same sample provided the 21 T cell receptor beta chains below, sequenced in a study of cytomegalovirus exposure and HLA in healthy donors. PCR was performed using 60 Vbeta and 13 Jbeta primers. Generated by immunoSEQ multiplex PCR, the TCRdb table keeps only in-frame clones and is missing some. The sample holds about 77,000 clones, around 79% seen once. The sample comprised PBMCs. These TCRs come from a man aged 35-49 years in good health and CMV-seronegative.

This chain links TRBV7-8 with TRBJ2-7; a weak D match, TRBD1 (5 bases). The CDR3 runs to 15 residues. Germline V lookup: CDR1 SGHVS, CDR2 FQNEAQ. V was clipped by 2 bases and J by 0 bases, with 11 bases between them. The CDR3 sequence: CASSLKGLGSYEQYF. CDR3 DNA sequence: TGTGCCAGCAGCTTAAAGGGGTTGGGCTCCTACGAGCAGTACTTC.

This clone was seen just once. V and J are TRBV27 and TRBJ2-3, with D tentatively TRBD2 (6 bases). The CDR3 runs to 14 residues. The germline V gene encodes CDR1 MNHEY and CDR2 SMNVEV (reference sequence). With 5 bases removed from V and 4 bases from J, the gap between germline ends came to 13 bases. CDR3 sequence reads: CASSRVSGADTQYF. The DNA of the CDR3 is TGTGCCAGCAGTCGGGTTAGCGGTGCAGATACGCAGTATTTT.

The V gene is TRBV6-1, the J gene TRBJ2-3; TRBD1 matches at 9 bases. Germline V lookup: CDR1 MNHNS, CDR2 SASEGT. With 1 base clipped from V and 4 bases from J, the junction kept 0 bases outside the gene matches. The CDR3 loop spans 14 amino acids. CDR3 amino acids: CASSEGQGADTQYF. The CDR3 DNA reads as TGTGCCAGCAGTGAAGGACAGGGGGCAGATACGCAGTATTTT.

The V and J genes are TRBV28 and TRBJ2-7, with a tentative D call TRBD1 (6 bases). The germline V gene has CDR1 MDHEN and CDR2 SYDVKM. The CDR3 length is 15 residues. Between the trimmed V and J ends, which lost 5 bases and 0 bases, there was a span of 14 bases. The CDR3 here is CASSPPGQSSYEQYF. DNA of the CDR3: TGTGCCAGCAGTCCGCCCGGACAGTCCTCCTACGAGCAGTACTTC.

This sequence joins TRBV27 and TRBJ1-4, with 8 bases fitting TRBD1. Unmatched junction bases numbered 12, after V lost 6 bases and J lost 6 bases. CDR1 and CDR2 from the germline V gene are MNHEY and SMNVEV (reference sequence). This CDR3 is 16 amino acids long. The CDR3 spells CASSPQLGTGYEKLFF. CDR3 DNA: TGTGCCAGCAGCCCCCAATTGGGGACAGGTTATGAAAAACTGTTTTTT. Full variable domain (remainder filled in from reference TRBV27 and TRBJ1-4): EAQVTQNPRYLITVTGKKLTVTCSQNMNHEYMSWYRQDPGLGLRQIYYSMNVEVTDKGDVPEGYKVSRKEKRNFPLILESPSPNQTSLYFCASSPQLGTGYEKLFFGSGTQLSVL.

The chain has TRBV28 and TRBJ1-5; D is perhaps TRBD1 (5 bases). Germline V gene lookup returns CDR1 MDHEN and CDR2 SYDVKM. V gave up 7 bases and J gave up 2 bases, with 12 bases separating them. The CDR3 is 14 amino acids. The CDR3 bases are TGTGCCAGCACCCTATTCAGGGGCAATCAGCCCCAGCATTTT. It is translated as CASTLFRGNQPQHF.

The chain recombines TRBV7-9 with TRBJ1-1; D is possibly TRBD1 (6 bases). Germline-derived CDR1 and CDR2 are SEHNR and FQNEAQ (reference sequence). This CDR3 spans 15 amino acids. The V end was cut by 10 bases, the J end by 1 base, with 19 bases between. The CDR3 bases are TGTGCCACAGGGGTGCCGGAACAGGGGAACACTGAAGCTTTCTTT. Protein: CATGVPEQGNTEAFF. The full variable domain, with the rest looked up from reference TRBV7-9 and TRBJ1-1, is DTGVSQNPRHKITKRGQNVTFRCDPISEHNRLYWYRQTLGQGPEFLTYFQNEAQLEKSRLLSDRFSAERPKGSFSTLEIQRTEQGDSAMYLCATGVPEQGNTEAFFGQGTRLTVV.

The chain combines TRBV5-6 with TRBJ1-5, with 7 bases fitting TRBD1. V trimming: 0 bases; J trimming: 0 bases; junction bases outside the gene matches: 3. Germline V CDR1 and CDR2: SGHDT, YYEEEE. CDR3 length equals 16 residues. The CDR3, as DNA: TGTGCCAGCAGCTTGGGCACAGGGGTTAGCAATCAGCCCCAGCATTTT. Amino acids: CASSLGTGVSNQPQHF.

The CDR3: CSAMRNEQFF. The DNA for the CDR3 is TGCAGTGCTATGAGGAATGAGCAGTTCTTC. V and J are TRBV20-1 and TRBJ2-1; D unclear. This CDR3 comprises 10 residues. V dropped 4 bases and J dropped 7 bases, with 5 bases sitting between them. Germline values: CDR1 DFQATT, CDR2 SNEGSKA (reference sequence).

The chain links TRBV6-4 to TRBJ2-2; no firm D call. The V gene lost 8 bases and the J gene lost 6 bases, with 13 bases spanning the gap. The germline gives CDR1 MRHNA, CDR2 SNTAGT. The CDR3 has 13 amino acids. The CDR3 protein is CASAGGLPGELFF. In nucleotides, the CDR3 is TGTGCCAGCGCTGGTGGGCTGCCCGGGGAGCTGTTTTTT.

The V call is TRBV30, the J call TRBJ1-1; D possibly corresponds to TRBD1 (6 bases). The CDR3 consists of 15 residues. Germline CDR1 and CDR2: GTSNPN and SVGIG (reference sequence). Trimming removed 3 bases from V and 0 bases from J, with 14 bases in between. The CDR3 is CAWRAPAGVNTEAFF. The CDR3 nucleotides read TGTGCCTGGAGAGCCCCCGCAGGGGTGAACACTGAAGCTTTCTTT.

The V call is TRBV19, the J call TRBJ1-4; 8 bases align to TRBD1. V shed 4 bases, J shed 5 bases, and the junction held 6 bases outside the gene matches. CDR3 length: 15 amino acids. Germline lookup yields CDR1 LNHDA and CDR2 SQIVND (reference sequence). The CDR3 bases are TGTGCCAGTAGTACAGGGGGCAACTTGAATGAAAAACTGTTTTTT. This translates into CASSTGGNLNEKLFF.

This clone was seen a single time. This chain joins TRBV7-6 and TRBJ1-2, with TRBD1 identical over 8 bases. The CDR3 runs 15 residues. CDR1 SGHVS and CDR2 FNYEAQ come from the germline V gene. V was pared by 2 bases and J by 5 bases, with 7 bases of the junction left unmatched. This CDR3 is CASSLLAGGEYGYTF. The CDR3 region has the DNA TGTGCCAGCAGCTTACTGGCAGGGGGCGAATATGGCTACACCTTC.

This clone was observed once. The chain links TRBV28 to TRBJ1-4; 8 bases align to TRBD1. Per germline, CDR1 MDHEN and CDR2 SYDVKM. This CDR3 is built from 15 residues. Unmatched junction bases numbered 6, after V lost 1 base and J lost 8 bases. CDR3 region: CASSLSATGVEKLFF. In nucleotides, the CDR3 is TGTGCCAGCAGTTTATCCGCGACAGGGGTGGAAAAACTGTTTTTT.

The chain uses TRBV5-6 and TRBJ1-5, with D possibly TRBD1 on 6 matching bases. The germline V and J ends were trimmed by 1 base and 6 bases, with 17 bases remaining between them. The germline V gene encodes CDR1 SGHDT and CDR2 YYEEEE. This CDR3 comprises 16 residues. CDR3 in amino acids: CASSLSVTGITQPQHF. CDR3 nucleotides: TGTGCCAGCAGCTTGTCGGTAACAGGGATCACTCAGCCCCAGCATTTT. The complete variable domain, with remaining parts taken from reference TRBV5-6 and TRBJ1-5, reads DAGVTQSPTHLIKTRGQQVTLRCSPKSGHDTVSWYQQALGQGPQFIFQYYEEEERQRGNFPDRFSGHQFPNYSSELNVNALLLGDSALYLCASSLSVTGITQPQHFGDGTRLSIL.

The chain has TRBV9 and TRBJ2-2, with D possibly being TRBD2 (5 bases). The CDR3 sequence is 16 residues long. Germline CDR1 reads SGDLS; CDR2 reads YYNGEE. Trimming stripped 4 bases from V and 6 bases from J, with 19 bases between. The CDR3 reads CASSLERVPPAGELFF. The CDR3 region has the DNA TGTGCCAGCAGCTTAGAGAGGGTTCCTCCGGCCGGGGAGCTGTTTTTT.

V and J are TRBV6-1 and TRBJ1-2, with 8 bases matching TRBD1. The CDR3 totals 14 residues. Germline CDR1 is MNHNS and CDR2 is SASEGT. V shed 5 bases, J shed 2 bases, and the junction held 4 bases outside the gene matches. As DNA, the CDR3 is TGTGCCAGCAGTCCCCGGACAGGGAACTATGGCTACACCTTC. It is translated as CASSPRTGNYGYTF.

This clone was picked up a small number of times. DNA for the CDR3: TGTGCCATCAGCCAGGAGTTAGCGGGTGGAAATGAGCAGTTCTTC. Translation: CAISQELAGGNEQFF. The V call is TRBV10-3, the J call TRBJ2-1; 7 positions agree with TRBD2. Germline CDR1 and CDR2: ENHRY and SYGVKD. The J segment lost 7 bases and the V segment lost 6 bases, leaving 12 bases of the junction unmatched. The CDR3 totals 15 residues.

The CDR3 loop is CASSRRGTGTDTQYF. The CDR3 DNA reads as TGTGCCAGCAGCCGTCGGGGGACAGGCACAGATACGCAGTATTTT. The chain carries TRBV14 and TRBJ2-3; possible D gene TRBD1, 7 bases. The CDR3 has 15 amino acids. Trimming took off 4 bases at V and 1 base at J, with 12 bases between the two ends. Germline values: CDR1 SGHDN, CDR2 FVKESK.

This clone was recorded a few times. Germline and junction disagree at one end, which may indicate a read error. The rearrangement links TRBV29-1 to TRBJ2-2; D is possibly TRBD2 (5 bases). The CDR3 extends over 12 amino acids. Per the germline V gene, CDR1 is SQVTM and CDR2 is ANQGSEA. This CDR3 reads CSGSKNTGELLF. The CDR3 DNA follows: TGCAGCGGGAGTAAGAACACCGGGGAGCTGCTTTTT.

The chain is built from TRBV7-8 and TRBJ2-7; 7 bases fit TRBD1. In germline, CDR1 is SGHVS, CDR2 FQNEAQ. The V gene end was trimmed by 6 bases and the J gene end by 3 bases; junction bases not matched to a gene: 5. The CDR3 extends over 13 amino acids. The CDR3 DNA sequence: TGTGCCAGCAGTAGGACAGGAGACTACGAGCAGTACTTC. Translated, it gives CASSRTGDYEQYF. The entire variable domain, with the rest obtained from reference TRBV7-8 and TRBJ2-7, is as follows: GAGVSQSPRYKVAKRGQDVALRCDPISGHVSLFWYQQALGQGPEFLTYFQNEAQLDKSGLPSDRFFAERPEGSVSTLKIQRTQQEDSAVYLCASSRTGDYEQYFGPGTRLTVT.